A selection of T cell receptor beta chains follows, all from one sample in a study of cytomegalovirus exposure and HLA in healthy donors. Data came from immunoSEQ multiplex PCR; TCRdb stores just in-frame clones and leaves some out. The sample carries about 150,000 clones, roughly 80% recorded once. The material sequenced was PBMCs. Receptors were obtained from a man aged 30-40 years in good health and CMV-seropositive. Both conserved end residues are trimmed from each CDR3. A D gene is named only where the DNA matches it firmly.

v_gene: TRBV9; j_gene: TRBJ2-3; d_gene: TRBD1; CDR3aa: ASSPGGAETDTQY
v_gene: TRBV7-9; j_gene: TRBJ2-6; d_gene: -; CDR3aa: SSSPGQGYSGANVLT
v_gene: TRBV5-1; j_gene: TRBJ2-7; d_gene: -; CDR3aa: ASSLDGQGEQY
v_gene: TRBV7-2; j_gene: TRBJ2-2; d_gene: -; CDR3aa: ASSRTPTNTGELF
v_gene: TRBV7-2; j_gene: TRBJ2-1; d_gene: -; CDR3aa: ASSLSSSERPYNEQF
v_gene: TRBV7-8; j_gene: TRBJ2-1; d_gene: TRBD2; CDR3aa: ASSKSGSGYNEQF
v_gene: TRBV10-3; j_gene: TRBJ1-1; d_gene: TRBD1; CDR3aa: AISGRGTGNTEAF
v_gene: TRBV28; j_gene: TRBJ2-2; d_gene: TRBD1; CDR3aa: ASGQDRGDTGELF
v_gene: TRBV28; j_gene: TRBJ1-2; d_gene: TRBD1; CDR3aa: ASSTGVPGYT
v_gene: TRBV7-9; j_gene: TRBJ2-3; d_gene: TRBD2; CDR3aa: ASSFGGGRETDTQY
v_gene: TRBV4-1; j_gene: TRBJ1-5; d_gene: -; CDR3aa: ASSQEVRARSNQPQH
v_gene: TRBV6-6; j_gene: TRBJ1-1; d_gene: -; CDR3aa: ASSTQVRMNTEAF
v_gene: TRBV4-2; j_gene: TRBJ2-1; d_gene: TRBD2; CDR3aa: ASSQGRTSGGNNEQF
v_gene: TRBV7-7; j_gene: TRBJ1-1; d_gene: TRBD1; CDR3aa: ANHTDRGRGAF
v_gene: TRBV18; j_gene: TRBJ1-1; d_gene: -; CDR3aa: ASSPGNRGLNTEAF
v_gene: TRBV5-5; j_gene: TRBJ1-1; d_gene: TRBD1; CDR3aa: ASSWGTGLNTEAF
v_gene: TRBV5-1; j_gene: TRBJ2-4; d_gene: TRBD2; CDR3aa: ASSTGTSGIGNIQY
v_gene: TRBV28; j_gene: TRBJ2-5; d_gene: TRBD2; CDR3aa: ASSLSHDIAGGPRETQY
v_gene: TRBV7-2; j_gene: TRBJ2-1; d_gene: -; CDR3aa: ASSLVGTTNNEQF
v_gene: TRBV19; j_gene: TRBJ1-4; d_gene: -; CDR3aa: ASSSWTAEKLF
v_gene: TRBV7-3; j_gene: TRBJ2-1; d_gene: TRBD1; CDR3aa: ASSRSGQGWNEQF
v_gene: TRBV28; j_gene: TRBJ2-7; d_gene: TRBD1; CDR3aa: ASSRDRVEQY
v_gene: TRBV7-8; j_gene: TRBJ2-7; d_gene: TRBD1; CDR3aa: ASSPSRTGNSYEQY
v_gene: TRBV28; j_gene: TRBJ2-7; d_gene: -; CDR3aa: ASSLASAGYEQY
v_gene: TRBV6-5; j_gene: TRBJ2-5; d_gene: -; CDR3aa: ASSNRGLLQETQY